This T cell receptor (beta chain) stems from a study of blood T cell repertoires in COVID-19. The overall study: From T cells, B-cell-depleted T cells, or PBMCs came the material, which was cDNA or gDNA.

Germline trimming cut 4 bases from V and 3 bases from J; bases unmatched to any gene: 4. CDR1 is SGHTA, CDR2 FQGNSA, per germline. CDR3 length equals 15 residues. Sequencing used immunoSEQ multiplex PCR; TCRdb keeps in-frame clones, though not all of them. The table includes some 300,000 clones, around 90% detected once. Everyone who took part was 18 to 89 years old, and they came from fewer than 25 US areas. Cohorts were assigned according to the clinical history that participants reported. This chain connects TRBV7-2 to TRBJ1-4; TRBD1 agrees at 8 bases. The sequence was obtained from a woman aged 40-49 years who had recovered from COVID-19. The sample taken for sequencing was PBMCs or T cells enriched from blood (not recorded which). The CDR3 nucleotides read TGTGCCAGCAGCTCCCAACAGGGGGCTAATGAAAAACTGTTTTTT. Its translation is CASSSQQGANEKLFF.